This T cell receptor (beta chain) was obtained from a study of tumor and adjacent non-tumor tissue in lung cancer. About the research overall: There were 11 to 13 adenocarcinoma, a couple of squamous cell carcinoma and 1 small cell lung cancer cases.

The CDR3 has 18 amino acids. Trimming took 10 bases from V and 3 from J; bases not matched to a gene: 14. CDR1 is SGHAT, CDR2 FQNNGV, per germline. Note on this clonotype: Its antigen is currently unknown. Likely a read error: the CDR3 ends without its conserved phenylalanine or tryptophan.

Broader study findings: Compared with tumor, normal lung showed significantly lower TCR diversity. Higher tumor TCR diversity was associated with shorter survival.

Three rounds of nested PCR, following a modified ARM-PCR protocol, produced the TCRbeta library. MiXCR was run by TCRdb on the multiplex PCR reads, yielding one entry per CDR3 protein. The repertoire holds some 73,000 distinct CDR3 sequences, with roughly 80% as singletons. This sample's RNA came from whole unsorted tissue. Distant lung tissue was collected more than 3 cm away from the tumor edge. Sequenced material: distant non-tumor lung tissue. J is TRBJ2-6 and V is TRBV11-2, with 11 positions matching TRBD2. This TCR derives from a man between 60 and 75 years old with non-small cell lung cancer. The CDR3 coding sequence is TGTGCCAACAGTCCAACTAGCGGGGGAGCCATTGGGGCCAACGTCCTGACTATC. It yields the protein CANSPTSGGAIGANVLTI.